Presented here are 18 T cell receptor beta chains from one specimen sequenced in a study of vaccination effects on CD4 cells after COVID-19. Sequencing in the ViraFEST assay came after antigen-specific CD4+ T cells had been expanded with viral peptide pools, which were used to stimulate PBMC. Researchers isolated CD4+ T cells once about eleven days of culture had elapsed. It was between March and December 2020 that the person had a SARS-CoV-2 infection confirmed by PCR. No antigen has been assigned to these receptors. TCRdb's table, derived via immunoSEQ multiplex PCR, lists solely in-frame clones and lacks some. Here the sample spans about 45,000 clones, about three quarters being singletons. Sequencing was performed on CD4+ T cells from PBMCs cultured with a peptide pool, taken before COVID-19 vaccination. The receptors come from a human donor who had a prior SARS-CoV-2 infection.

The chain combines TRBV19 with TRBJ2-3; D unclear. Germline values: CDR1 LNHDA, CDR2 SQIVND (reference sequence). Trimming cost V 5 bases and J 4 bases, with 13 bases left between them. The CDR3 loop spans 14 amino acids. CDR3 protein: CASSDMRNADTQYF. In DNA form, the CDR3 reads TGTGCCAGTAGTGACATGAGGAACGCAGATACGCAGTATTTT.

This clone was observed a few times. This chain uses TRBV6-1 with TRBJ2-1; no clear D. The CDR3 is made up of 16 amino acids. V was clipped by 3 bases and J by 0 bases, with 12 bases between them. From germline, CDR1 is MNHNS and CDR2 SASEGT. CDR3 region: CASSDVGLSSYNEQFF. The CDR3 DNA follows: TGTGCCAGCAGTGACGTGGGGTTGAGCTCCTACAATGAGCAGTTCTTC.

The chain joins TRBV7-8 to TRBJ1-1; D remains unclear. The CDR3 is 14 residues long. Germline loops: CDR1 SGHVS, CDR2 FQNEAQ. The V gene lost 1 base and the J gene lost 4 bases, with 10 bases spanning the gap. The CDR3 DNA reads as TGTGCCAGCAGCTTAGATTATGGTTTCACTGAAGCTTTCTTT. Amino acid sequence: CASSLDYGFTEAFF.

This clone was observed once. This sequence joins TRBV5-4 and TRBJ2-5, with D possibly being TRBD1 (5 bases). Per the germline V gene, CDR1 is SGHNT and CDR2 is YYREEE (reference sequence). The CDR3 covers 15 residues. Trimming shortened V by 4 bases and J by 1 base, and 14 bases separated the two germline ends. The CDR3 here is CASSPRARGQETQYF. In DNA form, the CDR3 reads TGTGCCAGCAGCCCTCGGGCTAGGGGCCAAGAGACCCAGTACTTC.

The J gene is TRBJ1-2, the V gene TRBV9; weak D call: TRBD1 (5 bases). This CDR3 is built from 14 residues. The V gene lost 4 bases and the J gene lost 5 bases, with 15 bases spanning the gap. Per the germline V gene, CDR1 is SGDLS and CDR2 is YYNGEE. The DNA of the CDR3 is TGTGCCAGCAGCAAGGAGGCAGGGCGGTATGGCTACACCTTC. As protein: CASSKEAGRYGYTF.

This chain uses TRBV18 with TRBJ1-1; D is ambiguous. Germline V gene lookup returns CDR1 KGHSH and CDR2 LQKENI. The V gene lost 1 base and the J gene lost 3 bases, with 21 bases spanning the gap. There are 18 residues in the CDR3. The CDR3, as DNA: TGTGCCAGCTCACCACTGTCAGTAGATCGTTTACTCTACACTGAAGCTTTCTTT. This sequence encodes CASSPLSVDRLLYTEAFF. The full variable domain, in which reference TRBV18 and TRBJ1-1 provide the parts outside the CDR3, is NAGVMQNPRHLVRRRGQEARLRCSPMKGHSHVYWYRQLPEEGLKFMVYLQKENIIDESGMPKERFSAEFPKEGPSILRIQQVVRGDSAAYFCASSPLSVDRLLYTEAFFGQGTRLTVV.

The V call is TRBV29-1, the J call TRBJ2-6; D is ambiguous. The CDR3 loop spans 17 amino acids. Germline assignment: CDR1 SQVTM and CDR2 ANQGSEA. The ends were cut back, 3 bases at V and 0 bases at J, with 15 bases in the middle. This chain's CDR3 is CSVEFLGRVSGANVLTF. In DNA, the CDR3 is TGCAGCGTTGAGTTTTTAGGACGGGTCTCTGGGGCCAACGTCCTGACTTTC.

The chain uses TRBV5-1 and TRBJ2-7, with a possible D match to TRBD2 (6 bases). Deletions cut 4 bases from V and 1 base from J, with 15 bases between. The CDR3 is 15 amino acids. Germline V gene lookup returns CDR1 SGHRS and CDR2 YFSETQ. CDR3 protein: CASSPGLALSYEQYF. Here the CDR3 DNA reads TGCGCCAGCAGCCCGGGACTGGCCCTGTCCTACGAGCAGTACTTC.

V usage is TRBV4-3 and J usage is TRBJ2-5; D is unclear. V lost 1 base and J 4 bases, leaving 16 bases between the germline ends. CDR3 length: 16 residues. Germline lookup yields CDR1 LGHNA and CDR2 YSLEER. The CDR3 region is CASSQGSPVGSETQYF. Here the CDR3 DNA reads TGCGCCAGCAGCCAAGGAAGCCCGGTGGGTTCAGAGACCCAGTACTTC.

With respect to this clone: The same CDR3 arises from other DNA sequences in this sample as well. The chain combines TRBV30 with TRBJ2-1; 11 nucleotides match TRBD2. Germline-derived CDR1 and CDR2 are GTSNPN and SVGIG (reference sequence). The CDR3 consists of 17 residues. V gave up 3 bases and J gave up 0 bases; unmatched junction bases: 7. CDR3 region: CAWRRLAGGSSYNEQFF. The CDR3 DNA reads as TGTGCCTGGAGACGCCTAGCGGGGGGCAGCTCCTACAATGAGCAGTTCTTC.

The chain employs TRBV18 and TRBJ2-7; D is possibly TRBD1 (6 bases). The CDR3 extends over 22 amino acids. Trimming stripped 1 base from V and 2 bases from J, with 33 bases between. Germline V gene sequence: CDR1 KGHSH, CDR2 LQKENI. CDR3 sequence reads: CASSPLKILSWTDKTGTYEQYF. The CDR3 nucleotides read TGTGCCAGCTCACCACTGAAGATTTTGAGCTGGACAGACAAAACCGGGACCTACGAGCAGTACTTC.

The CDR3 DNA follows: TGTGCCAGCAGCTTCTATACCCGCGGTTACAATGAGCAGTTCTTC. Translating gives CASSFYTRGYNEQFF. The chain couples TRBV7-2 to TRBJ2-1; D is unresolved. Germline CDR1 reads SGHTA; CDR2 reads FQGNSA. CDR3 size: 15 residues. Trimming pared 3 bases from V and 4 bases from J, leaving 13 bases between. Filled out from reference TRBV7-2 and TRBJ2-1, the complete variable domain reads GAGVSQSPSNKVTEKGKDVELRCDPISGHTALYWYRQSLGQGLEFLIYFQGNSAPDKSGLPSDRFSAERTGGSVSTLTIQRTQQEDSAVYLCASSFYTRGYNEQFFGPGTRLTVL.

The CDR3 nucleotides read TGTGCCAGTAGTCCCGTTGGGGTTGGTGGAAACACCATATATTTT. Encoded protein: CASSPVGVGGNTIYF. The chain uses TRBV19 and TRBJ1-3, with no clear D. Germline CDR1 is LNHDA and CDR2 is SQIVND (reference sequence). V was clipped by 5 bases and J by 3 bases, with 14 bases between them. The CDR3 totals 15 residues.

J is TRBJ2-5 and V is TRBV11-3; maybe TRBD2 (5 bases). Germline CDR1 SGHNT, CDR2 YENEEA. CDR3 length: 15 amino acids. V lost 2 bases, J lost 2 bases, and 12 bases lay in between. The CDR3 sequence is CASSLLPLVQETQYF. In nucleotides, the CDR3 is TGTGCCAGCAGCTTACTCCCACTAGTTCAAGAGACCCAGTACTTC.

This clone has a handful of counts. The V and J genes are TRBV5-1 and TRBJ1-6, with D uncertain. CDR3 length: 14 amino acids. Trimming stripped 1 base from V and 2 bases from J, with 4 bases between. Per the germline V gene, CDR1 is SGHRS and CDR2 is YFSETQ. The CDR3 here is CASSLSAYNSPLHF. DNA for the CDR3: TGCGCCAGCAGCTTGTCAGCCTATAATTCACCCCTCCACTTT.

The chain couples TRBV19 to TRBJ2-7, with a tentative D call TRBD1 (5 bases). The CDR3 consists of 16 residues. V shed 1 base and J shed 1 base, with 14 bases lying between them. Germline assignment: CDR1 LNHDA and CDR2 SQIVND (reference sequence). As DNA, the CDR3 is TGTGCCAGTAGTATAGCAGGGCCCTCCGTGTCCTACGAGCAGTACTTC. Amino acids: CASSIAGPSVSYEQYF.

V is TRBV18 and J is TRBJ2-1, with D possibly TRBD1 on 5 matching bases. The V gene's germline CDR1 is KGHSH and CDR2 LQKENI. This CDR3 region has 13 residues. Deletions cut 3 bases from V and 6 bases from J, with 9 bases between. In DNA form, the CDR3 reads TGTGCCAGCTCACCGGGGCAGGGCAATGAGCAGTTCTTC. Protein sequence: CASSPGQGNEQFF. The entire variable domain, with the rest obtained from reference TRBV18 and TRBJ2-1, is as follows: NAGVMQNPRHLVRRRGQEARLRCSPMKGHSHVYWYRQLPEEGLKFMVYLQKENIIDESGMPKERFSAEFPKEGPSILRIQQVVRGDSAAYFCASSPGQGNEQFFGPGTRLTVL.

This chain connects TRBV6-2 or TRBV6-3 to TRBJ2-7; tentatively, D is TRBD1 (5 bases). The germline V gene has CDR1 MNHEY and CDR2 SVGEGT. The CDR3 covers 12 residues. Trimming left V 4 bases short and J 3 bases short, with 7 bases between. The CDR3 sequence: CASSFQGYEQYF. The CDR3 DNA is TGTGCCAGCAGTTTTCAGGGCTACGAGCAGTACTTC.